Shown below are 22 T cell receptor beta chains from a single sample sequenced in a study of graft-versus-host responses after intestinal transplantation (dated by TCRdb to about 2021). The method was the immunoSEQ multiplex PCR assay. In TCRdb, the immuneACCESS table is reduced to in-frame sequences with V and J assigned. These tables do not hold every clone; where another copy was compared, an unresolved V gene accounts for under half, and the others remain unexplained. This sample has more than 15,000 clones in its table, and about two fifths of those were observed once. Around 3.5% of the sample goes to the ten largest clones. The time point label, as the study defines it: cells obtained before transplantation from donor or recipient. In the mixed lymphocyte reactions, approximately 200,000 CFSE-labeled pre-transplant responders were plated with approximately 200,000 irradiated violet-dye-labeled stimulators and cultured for approximately 6 days.

The material sequenced was alloreactive CD8+ T cells from a mixed lymphocyte reaction culture, taken before intestinal transplant. In light of the paper, this sample's cell subset or site label describes: CFSE-low proliferating T cells sorted from approximately six-day pre-transplant mixed lymphocyte reaction (GvH or HvG direction). The source of these receptors is a human patient who received an intestinal transplant.

The genes are TRBV6-6 and TRBJ2-5, with 9 nucleotides matching TRBD1. Germline V lookup: CDR1 MNHNY, CDR2 SVGAGI (reference sequence). CDR3 length: 15 residues. J lost 2 bases, V lost 7 bases, and 8 bases had no gene match. The CDR3 spells CASTEQGAVQETQYF. CDR3 sequence (DNA): TGTGCCAGCACCGAACAGGGGGCCGTTCAAGAGACCCAGTACTTC.

There are a few counts of this clone. The chain employs TRBV6-5 and TRBJ2-1; unclear D gene. In germline, CDR1 is MNHEY, CDR2 SVGAGI. V was cut by 1 base and J by 7 bases, with 11 bases left in between. The CDR3 length is 14 residues. The CDR3 loop is CASSYYSRVNEQFF. CDR3 in DNA: TGTGCCAGCAGTTACTACTCCAGAGTGAATGAGCAGTTCTTC.

This clone was seen more than once but under ten times. V is TRBV23-1 and J is TRBJ1-4; tentatively, D is TRBD1 (5 bases). TRBV23-1 is reported as an ORF; its role is uncertain. There are 22 residues in the CDR3. Trimming stripped 0 bases from V and 0 bases from J, with 26 bases between. The CDR3 DNA reads TGCGCCAGCAGTCAATCAATACCCCCTTCGAAAAAAAAGGGGTCAACTAATGAAAAACTGTTTTTT. As protein: CASSQSIPPSKKKGSTNEKLFF.

This rearrangement joins TRBV5-1 to TRBJ1-2; weak D call: TRBD1 (6 bases). Trimming took 2 bases from V and 5 from J, leaving 10 bases between them. Germline V gives CDR1 SGHRS, CDR2 YFSETQ. CDR3 length equals 13 residues. CDR3 sequence (DNA): TGCGCCAGCAGCTTTTTAAGGGGGTATGGCTACACCTTC. It encodes CASSFLRGYGYTF. Full variable domain (outside the CDR3, taken from reference TRBV5-1 and TRBJ1-2): KAGVTQTPRYLIKTRGQQVTLSCSPISGHRSVSWYQQTPGQGLQFLFEYFSETQRNKGNFPGRFSGRQFSNSRSEMNVSTLELGDSALYLCASSFLRGYGYTFGSGTRLTVV.

A few counts support this clone. The chain employs TRBV7-9 and TRBJ2-7, with D perhaps TRBD1 (6 bases). This CDR3 comprises 14 residues. V lost 3 bases and J 4 bases, leaving 13 bases between the germline ends. CDR1 SEHNR and CDR2 FQNEAQ come from the germline V gene (reference sequence). The CDR3 protein is CASSFTGTRYEQYF. In nucleotides, the CDR3 is TGTGCCAGCAGCTTTACAGGGACACGATACGAGCAGTACTTC.

This chain connects TRBV10-3 to TRBJ2-1; TRBD1 or TRBD2 may be the D gene (6 bases each). Trimming cost V 1 base and J 10 bases, with 14 bases left between them. The CDR3 runs to 14 residues. CDR1 and CDR2 (germline): ENHRY, SYGVKD. The DNA of the CDR3 is TGTGCCATCAGTGAGTTAGGGGGAGGACCAGAGCAGTTCTTC. Translating gives CAISELGGGPEQFF.

The V gene is TRBV27, the J gene TRBJ2-7; 9 nucleotides line up with TRBD1. Germline values: CDR1 MNHEY, CDR2 SMNVEV (reference sequence). Losses at the gene ends were 6 bases for V and 3 bases for J; bases not matched to a gene: 12. The CDR3 has 16 amino acids. As DNA, the CDR3 is TGTGCCAGCAGCAAATTGACAGGGGGGAATTACTACGAGCAGTACTTC. Protein product: CASSKLTGGNYYEQYF.

The chain links TRBV7-9 to TRBJ2-3, with D possibly TRBD2 on 6 matching bases. With 5 bases removed from V and 0 bases from J, the gap between germline ends came to 15 bases. The CDR3 covers 16 residues. The germline CDR1 and CDR2 sequences are SEHNR and FQNEAQ (reference sequence). The CDR3 loop is CASSMLGLSSTDTQYF. The CDR3 DNA sequence: TGTGCCAGCAGCATGCTAGGACTATCTAGCACAGATACGCAGTATTTT.

This chain links TRBV12-2 with TRBJ2-4; TRBD1 is taken as the D call from the table, unchecked against the DNA. TRBV12-2 is tagged as a pseudogene. The CDR3 extends over 16 amino acids. The CDR3 region is CASRLALFSDSNIQYF. The CDR3, as DNA: TGTGCAAGTCGCTTAGCGCTTTTCTCGGACAGCAACATTCAGTACTTC.

The V call is TRBV5-1, the J call TRBJ1-1; D gene uncertain. CDR3 length: 15 residues. The germline V and J ends were trimmed by 4 bases and 0 bases, with 13 bases remaining between them. Per the germline V gene, CDR1 is SGHRS and CDR2 is YFSETQ. The CDR3: CASSAFRNLNTEAFF. The CDR3 coding sequence is TGCGCCAGCAGCGCTTTCAGAAACTTGAACACTGAAGCTTTCTTT.

A single count supports this clone. The chain couples TRBV9 to TRBJ2-6, with D unresolved. Germline V gene lookup returns CDR1 SGDLS and CDR2 YYNGEE. Deletions cut 2 bases from V and 2 bases from J, with 8 bases between. This CDR3 region has 15 residues. The CDR3 DNA sequence: TGTGCCAGCAGCGTCGAGGTAACTGGGGCCAACGTCCTGACTTTC. It specifies CASSVEVTGANVLTF. Supplemented by reference TRBV9 and TRBJ2-6, the full variable domain reads DSGVTQTPKHLITATGQRVTLRCSPRSGDLSVYWYQQSLDQGLQFLIQYYNGEERAKGNILERFSAQQFPDLHSELNLSSLELGDSALYFCASSVEVTGANVLTFGAGSRLTVL.

This clone was picked up a small number of times. The V gene is TRBV7-9, the J gene TRBJ2-6, with D unresolved. CDR3 length: 15 residues. V lost 1 base and J 2 bases, leaving 6 bases between the germline ends. Germline-derived CDR1 and CDR2 are SEHNR and FQNEAQ (reference sequence). The CDR3 DNA reads as TGTGCCAGCAGCTTAGTGGGGACTGGGGCCAACGTCCTGACTTTC. Translated: CASSLVGTGANVLTF.

This clone is classed as medium-sized (0.01 to 0.1%). The V gene is TRBV7-9, the J gene TRBJ2-1; tentatively, D is TRBD1 or TRBD2 (5 bases each). This CDR3 is 15 amino acids long. V was shortened by 0 bases and J by 2 bases, with 8 bases between the two germline ends. The V gene's germline CDR1 is SEHNR and CDR2 FQNEAQ (reference sequence). The CDR3 spells CASSLAGTAYNEQFF. The DNA for the CDR3 is TGTGCCAGCAGCTTAGCCGGGACGGCCTACAATGAGCAGTTCTTC.

About this clone itself: The junction departs from the called germline gene at one end, perhaps through a read error. The chain employs TRBV5-1 and TRBJ2-7; D might be TRBD1 (6 bases). This CDR3 region has 16 residues. Germline V gene data show CDR1 as SGHRS and CDR2 as YFSETQ. The CDR3 is CARSLGQGLGVYEQYF. CDR3 DNA: TGCGCCCGCAGCTTGGGGCAGGGGTTGGGGGTCTACGAGCAGTACTTC.

The chain joins TRBV7-3 to TRBJ2-7; D remains unclear. The CDR3 has 13 amino acids. Germline V gene data show CDR1 as SGHTA and CDR2 as FQGTGA. V lost 3 bases and J lost 2, with 8 bases in between. CDR3 in amino acids: CASSLAAAYEQYF. For the CDR3, the DNA is TGTGCCAGCAGCTTGGCGGCTGCCTACGAGCAGTACTTC.

The V and J genes are TRBV21-1 and TRBJ2-7. TRBV21-1 is a pseudogene. The CDR3 runs 19 residues. The CDR3 DNA reads TGTGCCAGCAGCAAAGCGGGTCGAGGGGTGATCCCGTACTCCTACGAGCAGTACTTC. Its translation is CASSKAGRGVIPYSYEQYF.

The rearrangement links TRBV6-6 to TRBJ1-5; the match to TRBD1 covers 11 bases. The germline V gene has CDR1 MNHNY and CDR2 SVGAGI (reference sequence). J gave up 10 bases and V 8 bases, and 10 bases lay outside the gene matches. CDR3 length equals 14 residues. For the CDR3, the DNA is TGTGCCAGCTCAGTCACGGGACAGGGGGTCCCCCAGCATTTT. Translation: CASSVTGQGVPQHF.

This clone was detected only a few times. V is TRBV6-5 and J is TRBJ1-2; maybe TRBD1 (5 bases). Germline V gene lookup returns CDR1 MNHEY and CDR2 SVGAGI. V was shortened by 2 bases and J by 5 bases, with 12 bases between the two germline ends. CDR3 length equals 14 residues. CDR3 in amino acids: CASSYGRGWYGYTF. In DNA form, the CDR3 reads TGTGCCAGCAGTTACGGGAGGGGTTGGTATGGCTACACCTTC.

The rearrangement uses TRBV11-3 and TRBJ2-3; 8 bases match TRBD2. The germline gives CDR1 SGHNT, CDR2 YENEEA. This CDR3 has 14 residues. Trimming took 5 bases from V and 3 from J; bases not matched to a gene: 4. CDR3 sequence (DNA): TGTGCCAGCAGCCTACTAGCGGAGACAGATACGCAGTATTTT. As protein: CASSLLAETDTQYF.

In DNA form, the CDR3 reads TGTGCCAGCAGTCCCTTTGACAGGGGCTACACCGGGGAGCTGTTTTTT. Protein product: CASSPFDRGYTGELFF. This rearrangement joins TRBV28 to TRBJ2-2, with 8 bases fitting TRBD1. Per the germline V gene, CDR1 is MDHEN and CDR2 is SYDVKM. The CDR3 consists of 16 residues. V trimming: 5 bases; J trimming: 3 bases; junction bases outside the gene matches: 8.

This clone was counted between two and nine times. The chain joins TRBV7-9 to TRBJ2-5, with TRBD2 matching 7 bases. The V gene's germline CDR1 is SEHNR and CDR2 FQNEAQ (reference sequence). This CDR3 is built from 14 residues. Trimming took 2 bases from V and 5 from J; bases not matched to a gene: 5. The CDR3 loop is CASSLPREWETQYF. The CDR3 bases are TGTGCCAGCAGCTTACCGCGGGAGTGGGAGACCCAGTACTTC.

This clone was seen more than once but under ten times. The chain employs TRBV4-1 and TRBJ1-5; possibly TRBD1 for D (6 bases). The germline V gene has CDR1 MGHRA and CDR2 YSYEKL. The CDR3 is 13 amino acids. V shed 3 bases and J shed 7 bases, with 10 bases lying between them. CDR3 loop: CASSQGAGQPQHF. CDR3 in DNA: TGCGCCAGCAGCCAGGGGGCAGGACAGCCCCAGCATTTT.